The rows below give T cell receptor beta chains drawn from one sample of a study of OX40 agonist ivuxolimab in advanced cancers. Only in-frame clones appear in the TCRdb table, and some are missing; sequencing was by immunoSEQ multiplex PCR. The table lists about 27,000 clones, around three quarters of them singletons. Sequenced material: CD4+ or CD8+ T cells sorted from blood, taken in a trial of the OX40 agonist ivuxolimab. Every receptor here comes from an adult with an advanced solid tumor such as melanoma, head and neck, liver or kidney cancer. Both conserved end residues are part of each CDR3. Each record gives: clone size, J gene, D gene, V gene, CDR3 protein, CDR3 DNA. D genes are given only for firm matches. Clone size is stated in some rows and not others, as once, few, many or a class when expanded.

>-|TRBJ1-1|-|TRBV9
CASSAYRETEAFF
TGTGCCAGCAGCGCCTACAGGGAAACTGAAGCTTTCTTT
>-|TRBJ2-2|-|TRBV7-9
CASSLEIGELFF
TGTGCCAGCAGCTTAGAGATCGGGGAGCTGTTTTTT
>-|TRBJ1-2|TRBD1|TRBV29-1
CSVQTGDGGYTF
TGCAGCGTTCAGACAGGGGATGGCGGCTACACCTTC
>-|TRBJ1-1|-|TRBV5-1
CASSLTRVGEAFF
TGCGCCAGCAGCTTGACGAGGGTGGGTGAAGCTTTCTTT
>-|TRBJ2-3|TRBD2|TRBV7-2
CASSLRLAGVTDTQYF
TGTGCCAGCAGCTTAAGGCTAGCGGGGGTCACAGATACGCAGTATTTT
>-|TRBJ1-1|TRBD1|TRBV25-1
CASSVGQGLAYTEAFF
TGTGCCAGCAGTGTGGGACAGGGGTTAGCGTACACTGAAGCTTTCTTT
>once|TRBJ2-4|-|TRBV6-6
CASSPQDLSKNIQYF
TGTGCCAGCAGTCCCCAGGACCTTAGTAAAAACATTCAGTACTTC
>-|TRBJ2-3|TRBD1|TRBV19
CASSRGTGASDTQYF
TGTGCCAGTAGTCGCGGGACAGGGGCGTCAGATACGCAGTATTTT
>-|TRBJ2-1|TRBD2|TRBV5-1
CASSLLAGAGNEQFF
TGCGCCAGCAGCTTGCTAGCGGGGGCGGGTAATGAGCAGTTCTTC
>-|TRBJ2-5|-|TRBV9
CASSREGLETQYF
TGTGCCAGCAGCCGAGAGGGGCTGGAGACCCAGTACTTC
>few|TRBJ1-5|TRBD1|TRBV7-3
CASSLGQGSESNQPQHF
TGTGCCAGCAGCTTGGGACAGGGTTCGGAAAGCAATCAGCCCCAGCATTTT
>once|TRBJ2-7|-|TRBV7-9
CASSLQGYEQYF
TGTGCCAGCAGCCTGCAGGGCTACGAGCAGTACTTC
>-|TRBJ2-5|-|TRBV9
CASSVARSETQYF
TGTGCCAGCAGCGTAGCTCGCTCAGAGACCCAGTACTTC
>few|TRBJ1-1|-|TRBV29-1
CSAGRALNTEAFF
TGCAGCGCGGGAAGGGCGCTGAACACTGAAGCTTTCTTT
>-|TRBJ2-1|-|TRBV2
CASSEASTKNEQFF
TGTGCCAGCAGTGAGGCCTCGACTAAGAATGAGCAGTTCTTC
>-|TRBJ2-3|-|TRBV19
CASSIDGLGKRTDTQYF
TGTGCCAGTAGTATAGATGGTCTAGGGAAGCGCACAGATACGCAGTATTTT
>-|TRBJ1-4|-|TRBV2
CASSRAGEKLFF
TGTGCCAGCAGTCGAGCAGGGGAAAAACTGTTTTTT
>-|TRBJ2-7|-|TRBV6-5
CASSSSFDRSYEQYF
TGTGCCAGCAGTTCCTCTTTTGACAGGTCCTACGAGCAGTACTTC
>-|TRBJ2-1|-|TRBV28
CASREGQFSFNEQFF
TGTGCCAGCAGGGAGGGACAGTTTAGTTTCAATGAGCAGTTCTTC
>-|TRBJ2-4|-|TRBV5-4
CASSLGGTQRAKNIQYF
TGTGCCAGCAGCTTGGGAGGGACGCAGAGAGCCAAAAACATTCAGTACTTC
>-|TRBJ2-3|-|TRBV15
CATSRDRGVGSDTQYF
TGTGCCACCAGCAGAGATCGAGGGGTTGGGTCAGATACGCAGTATTTT
>-|TRBJ2-2|-|TRBV7-6
CASSLAANTGELFF
TGTGCCAGCAGCTTGGCAGCGAACACCGGGGAGCTGTTTTTT
>-|TRBJ2-3|-|TRBV6-1
CASSVRGSTDTQYF
TGTGCCAGCAGTGTCCGGGGAAGCACAGATACGCAGTATTTT
>-|TRBJ1-4|-|TRBV28
CASSNIQGHPQETNEKLFF
TGTGCCAGCAGTAATATACAGGGCCACCCCCAGGAAACTAATGAAAAACTGTTTTTT
>once|TRBJ2-1|-|TRBV7-4
CASTLTASSYNEQFF
TGTGCCAGCACCTTGACAGCGAGCTCCTACAATGAGCAGTTCTTC
>-|TRBJ1-4|-|TRBV27
CASSLSSLSEKLFF
TGTGCCAGCAGTTTATCGTCCCTTTCTGAAAAACTGTTTTTT
>-|TRBJ1-2|-|TRBV5-6
CASSLLTDYGYTF
TGTGCCAGCAGCTTGTTGACCGACTATGGCTACACCTTC
>-|TRBJ2-3|-|TRBV6-6
CASSSPLGGDTQYF
TGTGCCAGCAGCAGCCCCCTTGGGGGGGATACGCAGTATTTT
>-|TRBJ1-2|-|TRBV5-1
CASRGDTSFYGYTF
TGCGCCAGCAGAGGGGACACCTCTTTCTATGGCTACACCTTC
>-|TRBJ1-2|TRBD1|TRBV6-1
CASSAETGGEGYGYTF
TGTGCCAGCAGTGCCGAAACAGGGGGCGAGGGGTATGGCTACACCTTC
>-|TRBJ2-5|-|TRBV5-4
CASSSSPQVNQETQYF
TGTGCCAGCAGCTCCTCCCCCCAGGTTAACCAAGAGACCCAGTACTTC
>-|TRBJ1-1|TRBD1|TRBV6-5
CASSSAGQGDTEAFF
TGTGCCAGCAGTTCCGCGGGACAGGGAGACACTGAAGCTTTCTTT
>-|TRBJ2-7|-|TRBV11-3
CASSLGVQADDEQYF
TGTGCCAGCAGCTTAGGGGTCCAAGCGGACGACGAGCAGTACTTC
>-|TRBJ2-3|-|TRBV18
CASSPGGTDTQYF
TGTGCCAGCTCACCGGGCGGCACAGATACGCAGTATTTT
>few|TRBJ1-5|-|TRBV7-3
CASSLTGGNQPQHF
TGTGCCAGCAGCTTGACAGGAGGCAATCAGCCCCAGCATTTT